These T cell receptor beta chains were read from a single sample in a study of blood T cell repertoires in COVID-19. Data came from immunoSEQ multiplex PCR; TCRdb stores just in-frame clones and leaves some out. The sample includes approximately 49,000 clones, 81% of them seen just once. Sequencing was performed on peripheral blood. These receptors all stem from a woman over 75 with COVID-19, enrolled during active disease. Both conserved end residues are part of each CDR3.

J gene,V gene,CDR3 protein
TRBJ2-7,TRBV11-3,CASSLVFRVNSYEQYF
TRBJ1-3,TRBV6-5,CASSRDFSSGNTIYF
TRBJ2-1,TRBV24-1,CATSAAGGRNNEQFF
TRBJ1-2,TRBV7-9,CASSASGAEYGYTF
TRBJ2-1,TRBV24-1,CATSDRSSGLSYNEQFF
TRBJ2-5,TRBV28,CSHSGEGQGTQYF
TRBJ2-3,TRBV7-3,CASTEPGDTQYF
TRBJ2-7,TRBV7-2,CASSLNPPGQKPTYEQYF
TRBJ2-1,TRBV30,CAWSPGENEQFF
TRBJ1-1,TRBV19,CASRTLLQGTGTEAFF
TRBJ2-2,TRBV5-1,CASSLVGTSLTGELFF
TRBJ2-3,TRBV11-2,CASRVGGLAGGVSTDTQYF
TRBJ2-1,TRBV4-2,CASSQGRDVYNEQFF
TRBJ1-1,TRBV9,CASSDAQVPTEAFF
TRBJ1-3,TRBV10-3,CAISVGAPGTSGNTIYF
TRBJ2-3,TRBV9,CASSVGRDTQYF
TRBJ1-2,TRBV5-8,CASSTPTGYLGYTF
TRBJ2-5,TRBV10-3,CAIGVQETQYF
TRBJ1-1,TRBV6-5,CASSYGTGGREVAFF
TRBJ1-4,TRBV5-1,CASSEGVWGEKLFF
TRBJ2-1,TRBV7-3,CASSSRYNEQFF
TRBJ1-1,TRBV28,CASSESRENTEAFF
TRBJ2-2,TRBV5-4,CASSPGLAGRTNTGELFF
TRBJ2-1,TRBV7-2,CASSLTTSGRGEQFF
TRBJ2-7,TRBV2,CASSKETGGAYEQYF
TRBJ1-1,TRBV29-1,CSVASGQYVNTEAFF
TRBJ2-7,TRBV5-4,CASSPGGSLYEQYF
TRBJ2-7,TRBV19,CASSIQRRGLYEQYF
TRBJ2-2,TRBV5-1,CASSLGTSGTNTGELFF
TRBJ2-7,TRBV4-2,CASSPSESSGRRSYEQYF
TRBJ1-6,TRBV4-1,CASSPGTGGSPLHF
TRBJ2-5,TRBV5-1,CASSETSGTHETQYF